This entry features one T cell receptor (beta chain) sequence. The record originates from a study of molecular identifiers for immune sequencing clone quantification. Germline-derived CDR1 and CDR2 are DFQATT and SNEGSKA (reference sequence). The CDR3 is made up of 20 amino acids. The ends lost 1 base at V and 0 bases at J; junction bases unmatched: 13. Previously described methods and listed TCR primers were used for bulk TCR libraries. TCRdb used MiXCR to reprocess the PCR reads, holding one entry per CDR3 protein. This sample has around 65,000 distinct CDR3 sequences, with approximately 17% found just once.

This chain uses TRBV20-1 with TRBJ2-6; the match to TRBD1 covers 9 bases. The sample was naive CD8+ T cells from blood, with Jurkat cell RNA spiked in. Regarding subset: FACS-sorted CD8+CD4-CCR7+CD45RA+ naive T cells. This clonotype originated in a human donor in good health. Some libraries in this study had Jurkat cell RNA spiked in. In DNA, the CDR3 is TGCAGTGCTAGAGGCTCGGGACAGGGTGCCCCTCGCTCTGGGGCCAACGTCCTGACTTTC. It translates to CSARGSGQGAPRSGANVLTF.